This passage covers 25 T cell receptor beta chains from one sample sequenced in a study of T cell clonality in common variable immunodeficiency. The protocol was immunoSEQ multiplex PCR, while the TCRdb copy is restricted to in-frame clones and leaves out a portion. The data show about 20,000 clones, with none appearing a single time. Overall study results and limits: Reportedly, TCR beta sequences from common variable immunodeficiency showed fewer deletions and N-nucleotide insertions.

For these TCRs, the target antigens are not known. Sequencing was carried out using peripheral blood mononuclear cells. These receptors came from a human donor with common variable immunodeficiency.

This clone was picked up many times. The chain's CDR3 is CASSPRGGGPKNIQYF. CDR3 DNA (partial): TGTGCCAGCAGCCCCAGGGGCGGGGGTCCCAAAAACATT. This chain links TRBV7-3 with TRBJ2-4; possible D gene TRBD2, 7 bases. The read terminates 3 residues before the CDR3 end, so the remaining end is supplied by the germline J gene. The germline gives CDR1 SGHTA, CDR2 FQGTGA. The CDR3 runs to 16 residues. V dropped 5 bases and J dropped 2 bases, with 16 bases sitting between them.

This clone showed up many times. Incomplete CDR3 DNA: TGTGCCAGCAGTGTCAGGGGGTCCGGTGATACG. This codes for CASSVRGSGDT. The CDR3, in full, reads CASSVRGSGDTQYF. V usage is TRBV6-1 and J usage is TRBJ2-3; 7 nucleotides match TRBD1. Sequencing ends 3 residues short of the CDR3 end; the germline J gene provides the rest. CDR1 and CDR2 (germline): MNHNS, SASEGT. This CDR3 is built from 14 residues. The junction had 7 bases not matched to a gene; V was cut back by 4 bases and J by 6 bases.

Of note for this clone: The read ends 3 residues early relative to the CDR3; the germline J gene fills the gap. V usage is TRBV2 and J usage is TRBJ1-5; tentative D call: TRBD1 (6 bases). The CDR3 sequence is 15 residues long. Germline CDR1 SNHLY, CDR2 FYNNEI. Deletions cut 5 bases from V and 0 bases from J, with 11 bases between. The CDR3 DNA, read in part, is TGTGCCAGCAGTCTCAGGGGTCTTAGCAATCAGCCC. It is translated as CASSLRGLSNQP. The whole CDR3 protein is CASSLRGLSNQPQHF.

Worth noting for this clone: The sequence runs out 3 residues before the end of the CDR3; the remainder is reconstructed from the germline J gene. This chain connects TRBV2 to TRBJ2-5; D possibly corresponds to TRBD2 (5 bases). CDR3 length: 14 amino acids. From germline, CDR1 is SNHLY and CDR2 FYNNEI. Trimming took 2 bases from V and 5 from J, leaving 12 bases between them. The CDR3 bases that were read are TGTGCCAGCAGTGAACTCTCCGGCGGGGAGACC. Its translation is CASSELSGGET. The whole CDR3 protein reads CASSELSGGETQYF. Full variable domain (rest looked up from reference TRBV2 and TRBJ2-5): EPEVTQTPSHQVTQMGQEVILRCVPISNHLYFYWYRQILGQKVEFLVSFYNNEISEKSEIFDDQFSVERPDGSNFTLKIRSTKLEDSAMYFCASSELSGGETQYFGPGTRLLVL.

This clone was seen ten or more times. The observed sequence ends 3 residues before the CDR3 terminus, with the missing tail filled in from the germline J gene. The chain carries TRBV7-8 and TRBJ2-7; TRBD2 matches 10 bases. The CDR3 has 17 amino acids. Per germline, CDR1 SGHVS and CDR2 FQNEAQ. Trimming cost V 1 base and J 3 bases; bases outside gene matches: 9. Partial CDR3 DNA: TGTGCCAGCAGCTTAGTCCCTCGGACTAGCGGAATCTACGAG. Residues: CASSLVPRTSGIYE. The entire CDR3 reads CASSLVPRTSGIYEQYF.

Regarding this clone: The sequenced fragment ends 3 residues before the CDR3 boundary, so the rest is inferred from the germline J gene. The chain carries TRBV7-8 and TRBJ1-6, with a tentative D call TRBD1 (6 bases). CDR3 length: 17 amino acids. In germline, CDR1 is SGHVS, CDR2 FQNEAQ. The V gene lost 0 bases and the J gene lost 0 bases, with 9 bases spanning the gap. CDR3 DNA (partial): TGTGCCAGCAGCTTAGCGTGGGGGCTCTCCTATAATTCACCC. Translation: CASSLAWGLSYNSP. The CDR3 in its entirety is CASSLAWGLSYNSPLHF.

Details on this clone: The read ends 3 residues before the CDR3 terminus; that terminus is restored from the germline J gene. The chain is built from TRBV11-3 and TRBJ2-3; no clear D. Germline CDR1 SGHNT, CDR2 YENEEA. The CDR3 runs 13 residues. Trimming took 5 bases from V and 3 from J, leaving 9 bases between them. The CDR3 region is CASSPHTTDTQYF. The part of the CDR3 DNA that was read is TGTGCCAGCAGCCCCCACACGACAGATACG.

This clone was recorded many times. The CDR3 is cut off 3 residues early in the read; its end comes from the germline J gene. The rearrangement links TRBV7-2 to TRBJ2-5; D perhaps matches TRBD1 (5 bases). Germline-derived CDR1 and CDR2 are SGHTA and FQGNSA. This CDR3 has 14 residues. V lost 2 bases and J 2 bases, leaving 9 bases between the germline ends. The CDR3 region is CASSLYRSQETQYF. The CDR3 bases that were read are TGTGCCAGCAGCTTATACAGGTCACAAGAGACC.

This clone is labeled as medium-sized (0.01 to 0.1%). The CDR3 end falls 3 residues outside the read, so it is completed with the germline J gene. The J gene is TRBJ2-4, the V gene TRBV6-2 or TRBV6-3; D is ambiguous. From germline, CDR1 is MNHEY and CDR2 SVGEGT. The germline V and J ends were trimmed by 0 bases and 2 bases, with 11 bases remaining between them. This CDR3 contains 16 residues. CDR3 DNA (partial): TGTGCCAGCAGTTACTCCCGAACCAGTTCCAAAAACATT. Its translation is CASSYSRTSSKNI. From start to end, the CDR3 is CASSYSRTSSKNIQYF.

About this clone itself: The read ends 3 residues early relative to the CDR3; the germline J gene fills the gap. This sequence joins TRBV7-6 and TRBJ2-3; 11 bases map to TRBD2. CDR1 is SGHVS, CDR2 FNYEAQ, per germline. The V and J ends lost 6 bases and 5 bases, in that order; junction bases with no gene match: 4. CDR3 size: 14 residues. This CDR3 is CASSSGLAGDTQYF. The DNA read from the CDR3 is TGTGCCAGCAGTTCCGGACTAGCGGGAGATACG.

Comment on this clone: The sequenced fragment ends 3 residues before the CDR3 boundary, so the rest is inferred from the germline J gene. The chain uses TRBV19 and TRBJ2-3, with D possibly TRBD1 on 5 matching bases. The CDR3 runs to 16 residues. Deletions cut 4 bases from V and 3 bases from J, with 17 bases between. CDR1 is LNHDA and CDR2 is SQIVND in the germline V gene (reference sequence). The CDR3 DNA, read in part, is TGTGCCAGTAGTAATGCCAGGGTATCCGGGACAGATACG. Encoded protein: CASSNARVSGTDT. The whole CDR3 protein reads CASSNARVSGTDTQYF.

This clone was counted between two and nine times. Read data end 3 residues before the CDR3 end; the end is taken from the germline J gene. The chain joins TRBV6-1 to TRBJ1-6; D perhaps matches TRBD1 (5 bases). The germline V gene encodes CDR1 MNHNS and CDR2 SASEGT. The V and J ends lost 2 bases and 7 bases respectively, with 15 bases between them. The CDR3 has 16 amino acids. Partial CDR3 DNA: TGTGCCAGCAGTGAAACAGGTCTGCTGGGAAATTCACCC. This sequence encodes CASSETGLLGNSP. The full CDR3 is CASSETGLLGNSPLHF.

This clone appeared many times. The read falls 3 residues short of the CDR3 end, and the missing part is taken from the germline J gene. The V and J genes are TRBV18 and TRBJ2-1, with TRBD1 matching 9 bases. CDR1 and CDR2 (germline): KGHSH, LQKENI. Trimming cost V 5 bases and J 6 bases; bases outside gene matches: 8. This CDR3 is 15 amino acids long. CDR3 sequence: CASSATDRGGNEQFF. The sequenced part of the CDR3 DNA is TGTGCCAGCTCAGCGACGGACAGGGGTGGCAATGAG.

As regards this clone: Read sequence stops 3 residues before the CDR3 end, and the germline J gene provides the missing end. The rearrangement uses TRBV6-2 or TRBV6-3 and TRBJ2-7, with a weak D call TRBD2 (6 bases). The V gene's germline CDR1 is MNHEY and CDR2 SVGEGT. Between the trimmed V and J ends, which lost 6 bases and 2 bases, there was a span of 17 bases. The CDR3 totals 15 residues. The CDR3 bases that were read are TGTGCCAGCAGCTCTCCGGGACTCGGTGCCTACGAG. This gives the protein CASSSPGLGAYE. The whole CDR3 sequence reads CASSSPGLGAYEQYF.

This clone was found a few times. The CDR3 spells CASSNGPLDTQYF. The CDR3 bases that were read are TGTGCCAGTAGCAATGGCCCTCTAGATACG. The J gene is TRBJ2-3, the V gene TRBV19, with D uncertain. Coverage ceases 3 residues before the CDR3 finishes, and the germline J gene fills in the end. This CDR3 has 13 residues. The V gene's germline CDR1 is LNHDA and CDR2 SQIVND (reference sequence). Deletions cut 6 bases from V and 5 bases from J, with 12 bases between. The entire variable domain, with the rest obtained from reference TRBV19 and TRBJ2-3, is as follows: DGGITQSPKYLFRKEGQNVTLSCEQNLNHDAMYWYRQDPGQGLRLIYYSQIVNDFQKGDIAEGYSVSREKKESFPLTVTSAQKNPTAFYLCASSNGPLDTQYFGPGTRLTVL.

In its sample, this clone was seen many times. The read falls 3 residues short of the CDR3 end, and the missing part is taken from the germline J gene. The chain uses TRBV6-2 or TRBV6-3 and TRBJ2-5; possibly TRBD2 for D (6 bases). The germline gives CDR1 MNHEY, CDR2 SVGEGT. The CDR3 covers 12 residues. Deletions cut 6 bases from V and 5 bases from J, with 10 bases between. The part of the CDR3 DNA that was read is TGTGCCAGCAGATCGGGGAGGGAGACC. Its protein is CASRSGRET. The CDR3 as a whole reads CASRSGRETQYF.

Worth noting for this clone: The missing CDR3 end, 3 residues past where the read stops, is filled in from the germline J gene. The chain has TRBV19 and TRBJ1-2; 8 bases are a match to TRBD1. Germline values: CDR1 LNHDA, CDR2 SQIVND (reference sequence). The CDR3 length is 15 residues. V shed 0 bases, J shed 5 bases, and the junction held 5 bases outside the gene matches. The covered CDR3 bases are TGTGCCAGTAGTATAGACGGACAGGGAAGGTATGGC. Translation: CASSIDGQGRYG. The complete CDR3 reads CASSIDGQGRYGYTF.

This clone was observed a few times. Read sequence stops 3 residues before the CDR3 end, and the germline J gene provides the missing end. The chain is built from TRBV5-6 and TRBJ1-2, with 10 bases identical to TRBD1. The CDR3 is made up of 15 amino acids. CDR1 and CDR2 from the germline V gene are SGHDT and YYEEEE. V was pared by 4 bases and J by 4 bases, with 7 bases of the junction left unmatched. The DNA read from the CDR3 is TGTGCCAGCAGCCTCCGACAGGGGGCCGCCTATGGC. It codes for CASSLRQGAAYG. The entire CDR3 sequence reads CASSLRQGAAYGYTF.

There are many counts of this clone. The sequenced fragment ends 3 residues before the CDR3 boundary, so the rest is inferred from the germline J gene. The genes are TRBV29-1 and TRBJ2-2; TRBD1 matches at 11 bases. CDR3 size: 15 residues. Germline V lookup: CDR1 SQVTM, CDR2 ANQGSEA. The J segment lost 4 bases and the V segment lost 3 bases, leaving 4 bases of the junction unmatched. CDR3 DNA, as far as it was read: TGCAGCGTTGAGGGACAGGGGGTTGGCACCGGGGAG. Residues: CSVEGQGVGTGE. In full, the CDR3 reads CSVEGQGVGTGELFF.

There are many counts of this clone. The chain's CDR3 is CASRSGHGLSGNTIYF. The sequenced part of the CDR3 DNA is TGCGCCAGCAGATCCGGACATGGCCTCTCTGGAAACACC. The chain combines TRBV5-1 with TRBJ1-3; tentatively, D is TRBD1 (5 bases). With the read ending 3 residues before the CDR3 end, the germline J gene is used to fill in that end. Trimming took 5 bases from V and 0 from J, leaving 15 bases between them. This CDR3 region has 16 residues. Germline V gives CDR1 SGHRS, CDR2 YFSETQ.

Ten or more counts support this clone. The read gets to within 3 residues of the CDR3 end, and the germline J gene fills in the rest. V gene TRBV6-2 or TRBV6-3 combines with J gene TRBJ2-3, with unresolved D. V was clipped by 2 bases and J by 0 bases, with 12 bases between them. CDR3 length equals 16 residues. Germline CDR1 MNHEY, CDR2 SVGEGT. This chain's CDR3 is CASSYRYFSSTDTQYF. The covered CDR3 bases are TGTGCCAGCAGTTACCGTTACTTCTCGAGCACAGATACG.

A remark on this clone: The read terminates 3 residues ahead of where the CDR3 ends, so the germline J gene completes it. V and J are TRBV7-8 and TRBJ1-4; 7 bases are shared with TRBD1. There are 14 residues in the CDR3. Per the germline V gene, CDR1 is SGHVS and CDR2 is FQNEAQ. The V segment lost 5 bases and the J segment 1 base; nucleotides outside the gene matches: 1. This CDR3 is CASSRDRTNEKLFF. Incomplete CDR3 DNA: TGTGCCAGCAGCAGGGACAGAACTAATGAAAAA.

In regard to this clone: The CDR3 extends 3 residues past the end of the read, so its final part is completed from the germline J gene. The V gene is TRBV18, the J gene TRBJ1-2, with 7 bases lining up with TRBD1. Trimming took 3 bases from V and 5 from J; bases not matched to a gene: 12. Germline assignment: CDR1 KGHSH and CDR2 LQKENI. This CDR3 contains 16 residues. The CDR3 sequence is CASSPARDSSFYGYTF. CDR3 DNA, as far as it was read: TGTGCCAGCTCACCGGCCCGGGACAGCTCTTTTTATGGC.

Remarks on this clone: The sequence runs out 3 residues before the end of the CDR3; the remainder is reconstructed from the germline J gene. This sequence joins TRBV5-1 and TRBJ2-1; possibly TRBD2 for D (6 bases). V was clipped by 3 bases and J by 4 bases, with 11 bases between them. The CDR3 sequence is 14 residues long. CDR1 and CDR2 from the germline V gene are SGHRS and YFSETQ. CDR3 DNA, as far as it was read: TGCGCCAGCAGCTCAGGACTATTTTACAATGAG. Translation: CASSSGLFYNE. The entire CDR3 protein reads CASSSGLFYNEQFF.

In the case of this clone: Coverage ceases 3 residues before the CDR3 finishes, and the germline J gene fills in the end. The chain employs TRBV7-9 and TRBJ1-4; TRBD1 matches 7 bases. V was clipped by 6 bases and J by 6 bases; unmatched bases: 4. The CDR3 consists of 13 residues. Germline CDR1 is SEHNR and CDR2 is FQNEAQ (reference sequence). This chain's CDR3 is CASSPTGHEKLFF. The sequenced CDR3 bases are TGTGCCAGCAGTCCGACAGGGCATGAAAAA.